Listed here are 26 T cell receptor beta chains from one sample, sequenced in a study of blood T cell repertoires in COVID-19. Generated by immunoSEQ multiplex PCR, the TCRdb table keeps only in-frame clones and is missing some. The data show some 310,000 clones, nearly 90% seen once. Specimen: peripheral blood. The receptors were sampled from a woman between 40 and 55 years old with COVID-19, enrolled during active disease.

The sample holds a few counts of this clone. V and J are TRBV5-6 and TRBJ1-1; possible D gene TRBD1, 6 bases. The germline gives CDR1 SGHDT, CDR2 YYEEEE. CDR3 length equals 14 residues. The germline V and J ends were trimmed by 1 base and 5 bases, with 12 bases remaining between them. CDR3 protein: CASSLFPGVTEAFF. The DNA of the CDR3 is TGTGCCAGCAGCTTGTTTCCAGGGGTAACTGAAGCTTTCTTT.

This chain links TRBV5-1 with TRBJ2-2; D is perhaps TRBD2 (5 bases). Germline values: CDR1 SGHRS, CDR2 YFSETQ. V was shortened by 0 bases and J by 4 bases, with 16 bases between the two germline ends. This CDR3 has 17 residues. Here the CDR3 DNA reads TGCGCCAGCAGCTTGGAACGGCAGGAGGCGAGCACCGGGGAGCTGTTTTTT. This translates into CASSLERQEASTGELFF.

The chain uses TRBV18 and TRBJ2-1, with D possibly being TRBD2 (5 bases). The CDR3 is made up of 13 amino acids. Germline loops: CDR1 KGHSH, CDR2 LQKENI. Between the trimmed V and J ends, which lost 3 bases and 6 bases, there was a span of 9 bases. The CDR3 DNA reads as TGTGCCAGCTCACCCGGAGGTCCCAATGAGCAGTTCTTC. Its translation: CASSPGGPNEQFF.

The J gene is TRBJ2-7, the V gene TRBV27; D is possibly TRBD1 (6 bases). CDR1 MNHEY and CDR2 SMNVEV come from the germline V gene (reference sequence). Between the trimmed V and J ends, which lost 6 bases and 2 bases, there was a span of 14 bases. There are 14 residues in the CDR3. In DNA, the CDR3 is TGTGCCAGCAGGTGGGCAGGGGCCCCCTACGAGCAGTACTTC. Amino acids: CASRWAGAPYEQYF.

The chain combines TRBV27 with TRBJ1-2; D remains ambiguous. The V and J ends lost 4 bases and 7 bases respectively, with 16 bases between them. This CDR3 has 14 amino acids. CDR1 is MNHEY and CDR2 is SMNVEV in the germline V gene (reference sequence). The DNA for the CDR3 is TGTGCCAGCAGTTCCCGGACTGGACGTTCTGGCTACACCTTC. Amino acid sequence: CASSSRTGRSGYTF.

This rearrangement joins TRBV11-2 to TRBJ1-2; TRBD1 aligns across 9 bases. This CDR3 contains 14 residues. The trim removed 4 bases at V and 3 bases at J, leaving 3 bases unmatched. The germline gives CDR1 SGHAT, CDR2 FQNNGV. The CDR3 reads CASSSGQGHYGYTF. CDR3 in DNA: TGTGCCAGCAGCTCGGGACAGGGACACTATGGCTACACCTTC.

This sequence joins TRBV5-5 and TRBJ2-7, with 9 bases fitting TRBD1. The CDR3 contains 15 residues. With 1 base clipped from V and 2 bases from J, the junction kept 4 bases outside the gene matches. The germline V gene encodes CDR1 SGHKS and CDR2 YYEKEE (reference sequence). The CDR3 loop is CASSLTGGDPYEQYF. DNA for the CDR3: TGTGCCAGCAGCTTGACAGGGGGCGACCCCTACGAGCAGTACTTC. Variable domain in full (rest from reference TRBV5-5 and TRBJ2-7): DAGVTQSPTHLIKTRGQQVTLRCSPISGHKSVSWYQQVLGQGPQFIFQYYEKEERGRGNFPDRFSARQFPNYSSELNVNALLLGDSALYLCASSLTGGDPYEQYFGPGTRLTVT.

The DNA of the CDR3 is TGTGCCAGCATGCGCGCCCCAGGGGGAAACACCATATATTTT. Residues: CASMRAPGGNTIYF. V usage is TRBV3-1 (or the pseudogene TRBV3-2) and J usage is TRBJ1-3, with D possibly TRBD1 on 5 matching bases. Germline V gives CDR1 LGHDT, CDR2 YNNKEL (reference sequence). Trimming left V 7 bases short and J 4 bases short, with 14 bases between. This CDR3 contains 14 residues.

The genes are TRBV5-1 and TRBJ2-2, with D perhaps matching TRBD1 (6 bases). The CDR3 has 15 residues. Deletions cut 2 bases from V and 1 base from J, with 9 bases between. The V gene's germline CDR1 is SGHRS and CDR2 YFSETQ. CDR3 sequence (DNA): TGCGCCAGCAGCTTAGGACAGATGAACACCGGGGAGCTGTTTTTT. Protein product: CASSLGQMNTGELFF.

The V gene is TRBV4-3, the J gene TRBJ2-1, with 9 bases matching TRBD2. The germline V gene encodes CDR1 LGHNA and CDR2 YSLEER. CDR3 length: 20 residues. V lost 0 bases, J lost 0 bases, and 12 bases stayed unmatched. The DNA of the CDR3 is TGCGCCAGCAGCCAAGAGGGGCGAGTAGCGGGAGATAGCTCCTACAATGAGCAGTTCTTC. Translated, it gives CASSQEGRVAGDSSYNEQFF.

The rearrangement joins TRBV28 to TRBJ2-5; 7 positions match TRBD2. In germline, CDR1 is MDHEN, CDR2 SYDVKM. The CDR3 is 13 residues long. The junction had 8 bases not matched to a gene; V was cut back by 8 bases and J by 5 bases. The CDR3 sequence: CASLAGGRETQYF. The CDR3 DNA is TGTGCCAGCCTGGCCGGGGGGAGGGAGACCCAGTACTTC.

The genes are TRBV15 and TRBJ2-3; the match to TRBD1 covers 7 bases. The CDR3 spans 17 residues. Germline lookup yields CDR1 LNHNV and CDR2 YYDKDF (reference sequence). V shed 6 bases and J 2 bases; nucleotides not matched to a gene: 14. CDR3 coding DNA: TGTGCCACCAGTCCCTTCCCCCCGGGACAGACCACAGATACGCAGTATTTT. It encodes CATSPFPPGQTTDTQYF.

This sequence joins TRBV6-1 and TRBJ1-1, with D possibly TRBD1 on 6 matching bases. V was trimmed by 3 bases and J by 0 bases, leaving 14 bases between them. The length of the CDR3 is 16 residues. Germline V gene sequence: CDR1 MNHNS, CDR2 SASEGT. The CDR3 bases are TGTGCCAGCAGTGACCCCGGGCAGGGGATGAACACTGAAGCTTTCTTT. Its translation is CASSDPGQGMNTEAFF.

The genes are TRBV28 and TRBJ1-2; D uncertain. Trimming took 3 bases from V and 4 from J, leaving 9 bases between them. The CDR3 covers 13 residues. The germline V gene has CDR1 MDHEN and CDR2 SYDVKM. CDR3 region: CASSFRHVYGYTF. In DNA, the CDR3 is TGTGCCAGCAGTTTCCGACACGTCTATGGCTACACCTTC.

This clone was found once. The chain links TRBV7-8 to TRBJ1-1, with D unresolved. V was shortened by 5 bases and J by 3 bases, with 13 bases between the two germline ends. Per germline, CDR1 SGHVS and CDR2 FQNEAQ. This CDR3 has 14 residues. The CDR3 sequence: CASSKSGGYTEAFF. CDR3 bases: TGTGCCAGCAGCAAGTCCGGTGGTTACACTGAAGCTTTCTTT.

The genes are TRBV5-1 and TRBJ2-2; 13 nucleotides line up with TRBD2. The CDR3 runs to 18 residues. Per germline, CDR1 SGHRS and CDR2 YFSETQ. V gave up 4 bases and J gave up 5 bases; unmatched junction bases: 11. This chain's CDR3 is CASSKTTSGRSGTGELFF. The CDR3 DNA reads as TGCGCCAGCAGCAAGACGACTAGCGGGAGGTCGGGGACCGGGGAGCTGTTTTTT.

A few counts support this clone. The chain recombines TRBV6-4 with TRBJ1-2; TRBD1 matches 10 bases. J lost 4 bases, V lost 0 bases, and 5 bases had no gene match. This CDR3 has 16 amino acids. Germline CDR1 reads MRHNA; CDR2 reads SNTAGT. The CDR3 is CASSDSPGTGVYGYTF. The CDR3 nucleotides read TGTGCCAGCAGTGACTCGCCCGGGACAGGGGTCTATGGCTACACCTTC.

J is TRBJ1-1 and V is TRBV4-3; a weak D match, TRBD1 (6 bases). Per the germline V gene, CDR1 is LGHNA and CDR2 is YSLEER. Trimming pared 1 base from V and 4 bases from J, leaving 10 bases between. The CDR3 sequence is 14 residues long. The CDR3 region has the DNA TGCGCCAGCAGCCAAGTACAGGGAGTCACTGAAGCTTTCTTT. Translating gives CASSQVQGVTEAFF.

This sequence joins TRBV5-1 and TRBJ1-2; 9 bases fit TRBD1. The V gene end was trimmed by 4 bases and the J gene end by 13 bases; junction bases not matched to a gene: 8. In germline, CDR1 is SGHRS, CDR2 YFSETQ. The CDR3 has 12 residues. The CDR3 loop is CASSRDREGTTF. The CDR3 DNA sequence: TGCGCCAGCAGCCGGGACAGGGAAGGAACCACCTTC.

This chain connects TRBV6-2 or TRBV6-3 to TRBJ2-1, with D possibly matching TRBD2 (6 bases). The CDR3 extends over 16 amino acids. With 0 bases removed from V and 6 bases from J, the gap between germline ends came to 15 bases. Germline loops: CDR1 MNHEY, CDR2 SVGEGT. For the CDR3, the DNA is TGTGCCAGCAGTTACTCGACCGGCGGGACGGGCAATGAGCAGTTCTTC. Its translation: CASSYSTGGTGNEQFF.

In its sample, this clone was seen once. The V gene is TRBV7-3, the J gene TRBJ2-1, with 8 bases fitting TRBD1. The germline V gene has CDR1 SGHTA and CDR2 FQGTGA. The CDR3 spans 15 residues. V lost 5 bases and J lost 1; bases outside the gene matches: 4. The CDR3 spells CASSPTGGSYNEQFF. CDR3 sequence (DNA): TGTGCCAGCAGCCCCACAGGGGGGTCCTACAATGAGCAGTTCTTC.

This sequence joins TRBV6-5 and TRBJ1-2, with D possibly being TRBD1 (6 bases). The ends were cut back, 2 bases at V and 8 bases at J, with 15 bases in the middle. This CDR3 is built from 14 residues. Germline V gene lookup returns CDR1 MNHEY and CDR2 SVGAGI. CDR3 in amino acids: CASSYRRQAGGYTF. Written as DNA, the CDR3 is TGTGCCAGCAGTTACCGCAGACAGGCTGGCGGCTACACCTTC.

This clone has just one count. The chain has TRBV6-5 and TRBJ1-6; perhaps TRBD1 as D (6 bases). The germline V gene has CDR1 MNHEY and CDR2 SVGAGI. This CDR3 is 15 amino acids long. Trimming removed 5 bases from V and 11 bases from J, with 19 bases in between. The CDR3 is CASSHEWGQGPPLHF. CDR3 DNA: TGTGCCAGCAGTCACGAATGGGGGCAGGGGCCACCCCTCCACTTT.

The chain couples TRBV6-5 to TRBJ1-2, with a possible D match to TRBD1 (6 bases). The CDR3 contains 13 residues. CDR1 is MNHEY and CDR2 is SVGAGI in the germline V gene. The germline V and J ends were trimmed by 10 bases and 6 bases, with 18 bases remaining between them. The CDR3 sequence is CATKRVAGDGYTF. The DNA for the CDR3 is TGTGCCACCAAGCGAGTGGCAGGGGATGGCTACACCTTC.

This clone has just one count. The chain links TRBV2 to TRBJ2-7; no reliable D call. CDR3 size: 15 residues. V lost 7 bases and J lost 3, with 19 bases in between. CDR1 and CDR2 (germline): SNHLY, FYNNEI. The CDR3: CASKWVPNQDYEQYF. CDR3 bases: TGTGCCAGCAAGTGGGTGCCCAATCAGGACTACGAGCAGTACTTC.

CDR3 loop: CASSPLAGVQETQYF. Written as DNA, the CDR3 is TGTGCCAGCAGTCCCCTAGCGGGTGTCCAAGAGACCCAGTACTTC. The chain has TRBV2 and TRBJ2-5; 8 bases match TRBD2. The germline gives CDR1 SNHLY, CDR2 FYNNEI. V gave up 5 bases and J gave up 1 base; unmatched junction bases: 6. The CDR3 contains 15 residues.